This T cell receptor beta chain stems from a study of metastatic and nonmetastatic thyroid tumors. Overall study: Repertoire comparisons spanned blood and tumor or nodule tissue from malignant and benign thyroid patients.

The CDR3 covers 17 residues. Germline V gene data show CDR1 as MNHNS and CDR2 as SASEGT. Trimming shortened V by 6 bases and J by 1 base, and 22 bases separated the two germline ends. Among the patients, none had received any treatment before thyroid surgery. By share, this clone counts as medium-sized. Under the authors' procedure: CDR3 was compared across clinicopathological groups, and the resulting differences were used to build a distant-metastasis classifier for papillary thyroid cancer. TCRdb ran MiXCR on the PCR reads. What appears here as the V and J calls and clone size reflects TCRdb's work, not the paper's. There are about 40,000 clones in the sample; about a sixth occur only once, and approximately 10% lies in the top ten.

What was sequenced was tumor tissue. The chain employs TRBV6-1 and TRBJ2-7; D is perhaps TRBD1 or TRBD2 (8 bases each). The receptor's source is a female donor with papillary thyroid cancer or a benign thyroid nodule (not recorded which). Some clones in this sample may be carry-over from other donors' samples. This CDR3 reads CASRAGAGQGQSYEQYF. In DNA form, the CDR3 reads TGTGCCAGCAGAGCGGGGGCAGGACAGGGCCAATCCTACGAGCAGTACTTC.